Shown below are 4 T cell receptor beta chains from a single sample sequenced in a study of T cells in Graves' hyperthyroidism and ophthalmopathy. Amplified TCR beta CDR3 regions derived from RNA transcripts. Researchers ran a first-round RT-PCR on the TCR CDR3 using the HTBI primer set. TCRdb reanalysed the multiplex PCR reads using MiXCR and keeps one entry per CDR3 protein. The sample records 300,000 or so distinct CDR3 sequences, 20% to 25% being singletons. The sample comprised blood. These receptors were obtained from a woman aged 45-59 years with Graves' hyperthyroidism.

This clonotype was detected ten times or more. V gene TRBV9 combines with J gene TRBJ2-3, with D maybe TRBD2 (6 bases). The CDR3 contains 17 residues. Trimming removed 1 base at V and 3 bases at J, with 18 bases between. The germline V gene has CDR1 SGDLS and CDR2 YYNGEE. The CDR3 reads CASSVTSGLGGTDTQYF. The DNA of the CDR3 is TGTGCCAGCAGCGTAACCAGCGGGTTGGGGGGTACAGATACGCAGTATTTT.

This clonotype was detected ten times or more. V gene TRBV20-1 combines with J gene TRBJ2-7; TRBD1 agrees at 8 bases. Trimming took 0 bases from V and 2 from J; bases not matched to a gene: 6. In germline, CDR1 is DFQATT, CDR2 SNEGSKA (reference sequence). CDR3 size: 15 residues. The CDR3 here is CSARDLDRGTYEQYF. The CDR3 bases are TGCAGTGCTAGAGATCTCGACAGGGGTACCTACGAGCAGTACTTC.

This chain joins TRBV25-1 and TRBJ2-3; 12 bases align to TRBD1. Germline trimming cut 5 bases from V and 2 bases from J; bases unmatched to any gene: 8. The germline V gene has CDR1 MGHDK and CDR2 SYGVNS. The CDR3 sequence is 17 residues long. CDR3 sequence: CASSNRDRGPHTDTQYF. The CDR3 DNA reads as TGTGCCAGCAGTAATCGGGACAGGGGGCCACACACAGATACGCAGTATTTT.

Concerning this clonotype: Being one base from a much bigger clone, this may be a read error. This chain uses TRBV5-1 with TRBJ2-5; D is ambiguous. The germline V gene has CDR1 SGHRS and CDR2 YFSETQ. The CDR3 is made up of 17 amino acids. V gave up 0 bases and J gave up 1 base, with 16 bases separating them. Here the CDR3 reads CASSLEVLTESQETQYF. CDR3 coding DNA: TGCGCCAGCAGCTTGGAGGTTCTAACGGAATCCCAAGAGACCCAGTACTTC. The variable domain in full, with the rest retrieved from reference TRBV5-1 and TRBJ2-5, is KAGVTQTPRYLIKTRGQQVTLSCSPISGHRSVSWYQQTPGQGLQFLFEYFSETQRNKGNFPGRFSGRQFSNSRSEMNVSTLELGDSALYLCASSLEVLTESQETQYFGPGTRLLVL.